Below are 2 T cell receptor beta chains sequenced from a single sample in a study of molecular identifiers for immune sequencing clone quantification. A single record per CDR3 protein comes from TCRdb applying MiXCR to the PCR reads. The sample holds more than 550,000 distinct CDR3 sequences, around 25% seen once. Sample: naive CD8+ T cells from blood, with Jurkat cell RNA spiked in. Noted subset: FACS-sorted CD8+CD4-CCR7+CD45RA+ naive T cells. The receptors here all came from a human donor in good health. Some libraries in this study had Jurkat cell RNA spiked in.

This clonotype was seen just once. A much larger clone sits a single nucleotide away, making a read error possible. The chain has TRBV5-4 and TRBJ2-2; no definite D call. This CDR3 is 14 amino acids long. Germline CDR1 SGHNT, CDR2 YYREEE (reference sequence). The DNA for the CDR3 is TGTGCCAGCAGCTTGACCAGAGACACCCGGGAGCTGTTTTTT. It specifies CASSLTRDTRELFF.

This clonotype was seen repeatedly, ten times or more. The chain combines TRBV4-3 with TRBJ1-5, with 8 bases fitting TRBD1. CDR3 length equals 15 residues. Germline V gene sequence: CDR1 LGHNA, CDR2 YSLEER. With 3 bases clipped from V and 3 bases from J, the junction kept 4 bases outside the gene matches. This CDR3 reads CASSQGTGFNQPQHF. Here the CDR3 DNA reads TGCGCCAGCAGCCAGGGGACAGGCTTCAATCAGCCCCAGCATTTT.